The sequence of this TCR beta chain was determined in a study of T cells after yellow fever vaccination. Regarding the study as a whole: Few clonotypes appeared in both CD4 and CD8 compartments. Post-booster reappearance was seen for most primary-vaccination clones (about 96% CD4, around 88% CD8).

This clonotype was observed at least ten times. Its antigen is still unknown. V was cut by 1 base and J by 4 bases, with 13 bases left in between. The CDR3 sequence is 15 residues long. Per the germline V gene, CDR1 is SGHTA and CDR2 is FQGNSA. 5'RACE template switching produced TCR cDNA carrying a universal primer site and UMIs. TCRdb re-called the 5' RACE reads with MiXCR, one entry per CDR3 protein. The sample yields around 260,000 distinct CDR3 sequences, roughly 5% seen once. The TCR sequence derives from a man between 18 and 29 years old who received the YFV17D yellow fever vaccine. The chain has TRBV7-2 and TRBJ1-1; a possible D gene is TRBD1 (5 bases). Sample: CD4+ T cells sorted from PBMCs, taken on the day of the yellow fever booster vaccination. The CDR3 is CASSLVRAGGTEAFF. The CDR3, as DNA: TGTGCCAGCAGCTTAGTGCGGGCGGGGGGCACTGAAGCTTTCTTT.